What follows is one T cell receptor (beta chain) and its context. This clonotype has only a few counts. Its antigen is still unknown. Base qualities are not provided; no much larger clone lies one nucleotide away. These data belong to a study of human T cells and chemical hapten exposure (dated by TCRdb to about 2021). As for the study more broadly: Libraries were pooled for sequencing, and per-sample TCR yields varied mainly because of small differences in library volumes within the pool. Both TCR alpha and TCR beta chains were sequenced from each blood RNA sample. This study followed changes in the peripheral blood TCR repertoire in vivo during primary and secondary sensitization of alopecia patients to the hapten diphenylcyclopropenone (DPC). What the authors observed across the whole study: Repeated subsampling changed both the strength of the expansion versus patch-test correlation and the threshold at which that correlation became significant. No change with DPC sensitization was found in the number of TCRs above 1 in 1000 frequency, and no evidence of global repertoire structure alterations was found.

The CDR3 runs 16 residues from the cysteine to the phenylalanine. The kept DNA is CDR3 alone, 48 bases in frame from the first base. V lost 6 bases and J lost 2 bases, and the count of bases not matched to a germline gene is 12. Library creation used RACE. The sequencer was a NextSeq 500. Library preparation attached unique molecular identifiers to individual cDNA molecules for quantitative, reproducible TCR counting. The paper's processing steps were these. The median number of TCRs per sample was 95,638, ranging from about 23,224 to 690,600. The Decombinator software suite was used to annotate V, J and CDR3 in the TCR reads. For PS versus PT1 abundance plots, all samples were subsampled to the same number of TCRs (28,000). Expanded TCRs were defined as absent before sensitization and observed at least eight times at the 2-week time point. TCRdb ran its own pipeline on the public reads, namely fastp trimming at Q25 and MiXCR clone calling, and kept in-frame beta chains. Merged by CDR3 protein, the rows form single entries marked with the most common genes and DNA. It is TCRdb's table, rather than the study itself, that gives the V and J calls and clone size. Present in this sample are around 130,000 distinct CDR3 sequences, roughly 9.5% of which were seen just once. The top ten hold around 1.7% of the sample.

This specimen's time point label, per the study, means: healthy volunteer bleed at 2 weeks. Total RNA was extracted from unfractionated whole blood collected in Tempus Blood RNA tubes. As TCR sequencing controls, roughly five healthy volunteers were used, with blood taken at day 0, 2 weeks and 6 weeks. This clonotype originated in a male donor in good health. Some clones in this sample may be carry-over from other donors' samples. The sample was whole blood. Here the chain combines TRBV12-3 or TRBV12-4 and TRBJ1-2, with 7 bases in between that match TRBD1. The CDR3 protein is CASRSDRDGGNYGYTF. The sequenced DNA is TGTGCCAGCAGATCCGACAGGGACGGGGGGAACTATGGCTACACCTTC.